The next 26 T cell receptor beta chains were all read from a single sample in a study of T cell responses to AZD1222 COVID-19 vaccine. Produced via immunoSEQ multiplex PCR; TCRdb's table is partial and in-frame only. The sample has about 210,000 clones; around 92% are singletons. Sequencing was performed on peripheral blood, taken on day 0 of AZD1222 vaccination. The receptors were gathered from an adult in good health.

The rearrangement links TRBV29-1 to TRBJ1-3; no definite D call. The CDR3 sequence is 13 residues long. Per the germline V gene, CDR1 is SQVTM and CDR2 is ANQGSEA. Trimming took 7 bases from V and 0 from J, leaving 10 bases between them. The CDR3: CSANDNSGNTIYF. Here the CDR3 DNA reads TGCAGCGCGAACGACAACTCTGGAAACACCATATATTTT.

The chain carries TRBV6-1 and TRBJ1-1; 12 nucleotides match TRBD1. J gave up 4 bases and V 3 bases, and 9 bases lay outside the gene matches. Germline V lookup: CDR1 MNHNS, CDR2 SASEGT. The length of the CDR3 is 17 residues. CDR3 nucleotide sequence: TGTGCCAGCAGTGATATTGGGACAGGGGGCCCGGGCACTGAAGCTTTCTTT. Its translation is CASSDIGTGGPGTEAFF.

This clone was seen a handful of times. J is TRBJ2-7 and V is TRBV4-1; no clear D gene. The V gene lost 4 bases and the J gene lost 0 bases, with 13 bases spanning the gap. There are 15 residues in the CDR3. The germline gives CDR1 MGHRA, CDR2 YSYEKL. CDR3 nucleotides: TGCGCCAGCAGCCCCACCTGGCTAGGCTCCTACGAGCAGTACTTC. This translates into CASSPTWLGSYEQYF.

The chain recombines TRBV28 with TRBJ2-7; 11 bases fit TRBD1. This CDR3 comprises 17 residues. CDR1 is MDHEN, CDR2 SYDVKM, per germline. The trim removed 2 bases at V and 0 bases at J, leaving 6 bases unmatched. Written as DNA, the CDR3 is TGTGCCAGCAGTTTACCGGGACAGGGGGTGAGCTCCTACGAGCAGTACTTC. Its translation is CASSLPGQGVSSYEQYF. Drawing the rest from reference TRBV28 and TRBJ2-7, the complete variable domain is DVKVTQSSRYLVKRTGEKVFLECVQDMDHENMFWYRQDPGLGLRLIYFSYDVKMKEKGDIPEGYSVSREKKERFSLILESASTNQTSMYLCASSLPGQGVSSYEQYFGPGTRLTVT.

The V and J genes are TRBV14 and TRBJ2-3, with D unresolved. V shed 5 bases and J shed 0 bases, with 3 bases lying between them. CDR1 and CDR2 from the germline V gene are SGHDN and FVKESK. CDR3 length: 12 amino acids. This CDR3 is CASSVSTDTQYF. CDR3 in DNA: TGTGCCAGCAGCGTTAGCACAGATACGCAGTATTTT. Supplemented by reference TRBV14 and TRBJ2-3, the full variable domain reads EAGVTQFPSHSVIEKGQTVTLRCDPISGHDNLYWYRRVMGKEIKFLLHFVKESKQDESGMPNNRFLAERTGGTYSTLKVQPAELEDSGVYFCASSVSTDTQYFGPGTRLTVL.

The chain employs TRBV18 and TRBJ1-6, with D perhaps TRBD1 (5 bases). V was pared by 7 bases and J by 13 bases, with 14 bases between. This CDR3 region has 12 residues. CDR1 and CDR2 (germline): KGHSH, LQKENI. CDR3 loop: CASLYDRDPLHF. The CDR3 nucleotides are TGTGCCAGCTTGTACGACCGGGACCCCCTCCACTTT.

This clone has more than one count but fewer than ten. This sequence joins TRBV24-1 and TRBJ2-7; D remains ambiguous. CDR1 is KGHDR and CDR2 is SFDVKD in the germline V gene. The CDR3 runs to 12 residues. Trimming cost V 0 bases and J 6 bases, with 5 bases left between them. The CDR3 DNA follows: TGTGCCACCAGTGATTTGGGACGCGAGCAGTACTTC. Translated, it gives CATSDLGREQYF.

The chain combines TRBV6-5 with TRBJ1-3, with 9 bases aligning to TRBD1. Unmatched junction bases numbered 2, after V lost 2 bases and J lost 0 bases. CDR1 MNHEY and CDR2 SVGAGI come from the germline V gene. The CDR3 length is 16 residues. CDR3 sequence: CASSYGTGSSGNTIYF. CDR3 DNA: TGTGCCAGCAGTTACGGGACAGGGAGCTCTGGAAACACCATATATTTT.

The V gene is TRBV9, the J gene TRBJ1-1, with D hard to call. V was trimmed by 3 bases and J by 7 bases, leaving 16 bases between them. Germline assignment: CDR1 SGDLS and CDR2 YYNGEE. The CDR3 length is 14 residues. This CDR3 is CASSAAQLPFEAFF. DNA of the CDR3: TGTGCCAGCAGCGCAGCACAGCTACCTTTTGAAGCTTTCTTT. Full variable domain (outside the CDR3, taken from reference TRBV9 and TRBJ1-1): DSGVTQTPKHLITATGQRVTLRCSPRSGDLSVYWYQQSLDQGLQFLIQYYNGEERAKGNILERFSAQQFPDLHSELNLSSLELGDSALYFCASSAAQLPFEAFFGQGTRLTVV.

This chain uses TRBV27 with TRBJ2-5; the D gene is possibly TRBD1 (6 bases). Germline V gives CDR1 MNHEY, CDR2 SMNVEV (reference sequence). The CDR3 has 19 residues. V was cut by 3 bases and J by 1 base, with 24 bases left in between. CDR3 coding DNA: TGTGCCAGCAGTTTGTTTTTCCCAAATACAGGACAGACCCAAGAGACCCAGTACTTC. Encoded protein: CASSLFFPNTGQTQETQYF.

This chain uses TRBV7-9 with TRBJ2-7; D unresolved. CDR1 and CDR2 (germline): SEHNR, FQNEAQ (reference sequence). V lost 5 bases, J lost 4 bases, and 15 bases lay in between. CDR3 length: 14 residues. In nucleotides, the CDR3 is TGTGCCAGCAGCCCGAAAAGGGATGTGTACGAGCAGTACTTC. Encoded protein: CASSPKRDVYEQYF.

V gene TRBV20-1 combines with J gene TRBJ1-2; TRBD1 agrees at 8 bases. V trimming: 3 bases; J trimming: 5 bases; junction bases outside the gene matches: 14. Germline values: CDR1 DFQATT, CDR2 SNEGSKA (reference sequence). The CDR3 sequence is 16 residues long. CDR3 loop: CSASPLDRDVGYGYTF. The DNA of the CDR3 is TGCAGTGCTAGTCCCCTGGACAGGGACGTTGGGTATGGCTACACCTTC.

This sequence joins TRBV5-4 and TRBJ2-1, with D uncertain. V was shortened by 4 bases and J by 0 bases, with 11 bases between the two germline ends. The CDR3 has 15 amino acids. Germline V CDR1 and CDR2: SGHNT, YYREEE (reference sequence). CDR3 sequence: CASSPARGSYNEQFF. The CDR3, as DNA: TGTGCCAGCAGCCCCGCGAGAGGCTCCTACAATGAGCAGTTCTTC. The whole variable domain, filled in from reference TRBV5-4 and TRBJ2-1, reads ETGVTQSPTHLIKTRGQQVTLRCSSQSGHNTVSWYQQALGQGPQFIFQYYREEENGRGNFPPRFSGLQFPNYSSELNVNALELDDSALYLCASSPARGSYNEQFFGPGTRLTVL.

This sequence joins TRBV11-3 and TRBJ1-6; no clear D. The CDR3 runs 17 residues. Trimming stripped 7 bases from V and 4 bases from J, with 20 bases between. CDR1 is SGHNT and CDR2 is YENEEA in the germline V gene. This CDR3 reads CASNPWGQEDYNSPLHF. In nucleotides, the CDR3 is TGTGCCAGCAACCCCTGGGGTCAGGAGGATTATAATTCACCCCTCCACTTT.

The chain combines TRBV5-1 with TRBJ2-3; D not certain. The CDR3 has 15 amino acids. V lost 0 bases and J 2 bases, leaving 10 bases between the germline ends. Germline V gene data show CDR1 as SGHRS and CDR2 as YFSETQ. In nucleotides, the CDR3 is TGCGCCAGCAGCTTGGCCGTCTCTCACACAGATACGCAGTATTTT. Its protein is CASSLAVSHTDTQYF. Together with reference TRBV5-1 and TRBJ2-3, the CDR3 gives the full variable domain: KAGVTQTPRYLIKTRGQQVTLSCSPISGHRSVSWYQQTPGQGLQFLFEYFSETQRNKGNFPGRFSGRQFSNSRSEMNVSTLELGDSALYLCASSLAVSHTDTQYFGPGTRLTVL.

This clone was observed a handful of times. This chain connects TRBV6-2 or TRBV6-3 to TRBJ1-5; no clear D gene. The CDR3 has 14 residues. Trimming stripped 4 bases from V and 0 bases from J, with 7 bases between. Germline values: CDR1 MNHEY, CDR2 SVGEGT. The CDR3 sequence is CASSSPYSNQPQHF. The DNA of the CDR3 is TGTGCCAGCAGTTCGCCGTATAGCAATCAGCCCCAGCATTTT.

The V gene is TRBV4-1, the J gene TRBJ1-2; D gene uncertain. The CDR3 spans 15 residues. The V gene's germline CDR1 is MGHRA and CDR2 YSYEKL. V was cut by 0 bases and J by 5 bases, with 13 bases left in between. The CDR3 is CASSQEMARGYGYTF. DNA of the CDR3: TGCGCCAGCAGCCAAGAGATGGCCAGAGGATATGGCTACACCTTC.

Here the CDR3 DNA reads TGTGCCACCAGCGTGACAGGGTTGGGGGAAAAACTGTTTTTT. This codes for CATSVTGLGEKLFF. The V gene is TRBV15, the J gene TRBJ1-4; TRBD1 matches at 7 bases. CDR1 is LNHNV, CDR2 YYDKDF, per germline (reference sequence). The length of the CDR3 is 14 residues. With V trimmed by 5 bases and J by 8 bases, 8 bases remained unmatched.

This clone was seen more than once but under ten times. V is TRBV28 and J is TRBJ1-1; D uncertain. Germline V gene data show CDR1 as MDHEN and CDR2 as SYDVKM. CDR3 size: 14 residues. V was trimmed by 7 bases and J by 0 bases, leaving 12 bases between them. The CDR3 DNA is TGTGCCAGCACGTACGGACGGATGAACACTGAAGCTTTCTTT. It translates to CASTYGRMNTEAFF.

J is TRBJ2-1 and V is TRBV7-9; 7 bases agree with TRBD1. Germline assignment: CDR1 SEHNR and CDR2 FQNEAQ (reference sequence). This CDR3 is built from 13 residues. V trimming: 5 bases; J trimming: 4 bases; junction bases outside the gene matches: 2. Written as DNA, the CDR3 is TGTGCCAGCAGCGGGACAGATTACAATGAGCAGTTCTTC. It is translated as CASSGTDYNEQFF.

In DNA form, the CDR3 reads TGTGCCAGCAGCTTGGAGGGCAGCTCCTACGAGCAGTACTTC. It yields the protein CASSLEGSSYEQYF. This chain links TRBV5-4 with TRBJ2-7; no reliable D call. V lost 0 bases to trimming and J lost 0 bases, with 7 bases between them. The CDR3 contains 14 residues. In germline, CDR1 is SGHNT, CDR2 YYREEE (reference sequence).

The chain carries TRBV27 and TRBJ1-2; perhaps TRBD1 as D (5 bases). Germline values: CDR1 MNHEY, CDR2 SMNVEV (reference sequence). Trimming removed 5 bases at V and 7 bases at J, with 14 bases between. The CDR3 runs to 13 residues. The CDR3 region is CASSPQGVGGYTF. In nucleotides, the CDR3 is TGTGCCAGCAGTCCTCAGGGAGTCGGTGGCTACACCTTC.

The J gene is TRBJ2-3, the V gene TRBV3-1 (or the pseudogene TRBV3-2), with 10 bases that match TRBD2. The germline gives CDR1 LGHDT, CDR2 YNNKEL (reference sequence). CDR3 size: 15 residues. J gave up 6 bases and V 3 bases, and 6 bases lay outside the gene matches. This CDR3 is CASSQALAGLDTQYF. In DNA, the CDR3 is TGTGCCAGCAGCCAGGCACTAGCGGGGTTGGATACGCAGTATTTT.

CDR3 DNA sequence: TGTGCCAGCAGCTTAGGCAGAGCCGCAACTAATGAAAAACTGTTTTTT. Its protein is CASSLGRAATNEKLFF. V gene TRBV7-8 combines with J gene TRBJ1-4; the D is unclear. CDR3 length equals 16 residues. The V end lost 1 base, the J end lost 0 bases, and 9 bases lay between the germline ends. Germline lookup yields CDR1 SGHVS and CDR2 FQNEAQ.

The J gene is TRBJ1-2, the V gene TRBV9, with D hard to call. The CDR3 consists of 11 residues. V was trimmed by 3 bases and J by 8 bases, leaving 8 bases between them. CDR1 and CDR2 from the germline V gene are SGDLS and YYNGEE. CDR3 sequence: CASSAKGGYTF. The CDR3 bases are TGTGCCAGCAGCGCAAAAGGCGGCTACACCTTC.

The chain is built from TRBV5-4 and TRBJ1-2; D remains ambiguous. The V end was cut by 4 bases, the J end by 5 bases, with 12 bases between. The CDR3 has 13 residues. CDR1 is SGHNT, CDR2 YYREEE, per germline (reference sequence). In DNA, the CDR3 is TGTGCCAGCAGCACCCCGGACTATTATGGCTACACCTTC. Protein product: CASSTPDYYGYTF.